The rows below give T cell receptor beta chains drawn from one sample of a study of early stage breast cancer tumors. Generated by immunoSEQ multiplex PCR, the TCRdb table keeps only in-frame clones and is missing some. The sample includes 25,000 to 30,000 clones, roughly 50% of them seen just once. Sample: breast tumor tissue. The origin of the receptors is a person in their fifties with breast cancer. Each CDR3 is given with its conserved first and last residue. The D gene is left open where the match is weak. Not every row has a clone size; where given, it reads once, few, many or a size class.

clone_size: NA; d_call: NA; v_call: TRBV6-6; j_call: TRBJ2-1; cdr3_aa: CASSYGQGRGKDEQFF; cdr3_nt: TGTGCCAGCAGTTACGGGCAGGGTCGGGGTAAGGATGAGCAGTTCTTC
clone_size: NA; d_call: NA; v_call: TRBV7-3; j_call: TRBJ2-7; cdr3_aa: CASSLAPLLRPRSYEQYF; cdr3_nt: TGTGCCAGCAGCTTAGCCCCCCTCCTCAGACCTCGCTCCTACGAGCAGTACTTC
clone_size: NA; d_call: NA; v_call: TRBV11-2; j_call: TRBJ2-1; cdr3_aa: CASSLLTGRNEQFF; cdr3_nt: TGTGCCAGCAGCTTATTGACGGGACGCAATGAGCAGTTCTTC
clone_size: NA; d_call: NA; v_call: TRBV11-2; j_call: TRBJ2-3; cdr3_aa: CASSLVLAAGTDTQYF; cdr3_nt: TGTGCCAGCAGCTTAGTTCTCGCTGCGGGCACAGATACGCAGTATTTT
clone_size: NA; d_call: NA; v_call: TRBV27; j_call: TRBJ1-4; cdr3_aa: CASSRDPTPGGEKLFF; cdr3_nt: TGTGCCAGCAGCCGAGACCCGACCCCCGGCGGTGAAAAACTGTTTTTT
clone_size: NA; d_call: NA; v_call: TRBV7-7; j_call: TRBJ1-3; cdr3_aa: CASSFSVFSNTIYF; cdr3_nt: TGTGCTAGCAGCTTTTCTGTCTTCTCAAACACCATATATTTT
clone_size: medium-sized; d_call: TRBD2; v_call: TRBV10-1; j_call: TRBJ2-1; cdr3_aa: CASSELAGIRDEQFF; cdr3_nt: TGCGCCAGCAGTGAACTAGCGGGGATCAGGGATGAGCAGTTCTTC
clone_size: NA; d_call: NA; v_call: TRBV10-3; j_call: TRBJ2-1; cdr3_aa: CAISDAGPRVNEQFF; cdr3_nt: TGTGCCATCAGTGACGCGGGGCCTAGGGTGAATGAGCAGTTCTTC
clone_size: NA; d_call: NA; v_call: TRBV18; j_call: TRBJ2-7; cdr3_aa: CASSPPGPPYEQYF; cdr3_nt: TGTGCCAGCTCACCCCCGGGGCCCCCCTACGAGCAGTACTTC
clone_size: few; d_call: NA; v_call: TRBV6-5; j_call: TRBJ1-5; cdr3_aa: CASRSIGRENQPQHF; cdr3_nt: TGTGCCAGCAGGTCCATTGGCAGGGAAAATCAGCCCCAGCATTTT
clone_size: NA; d_call: NA; v_call: TRBV5-1; j_call: TRBJ2-7; cdr3_aa: CASSGKDTAGYEQYF; cdr3_nt: TGCGCCAGCAGCGGCAAGGACACGGCAGGCTACGAGCAGTACTTC
clone_size: few; d_call: NA; v_call: TRBV12-2; j_call: TRBJ1-2; cdr3_aa: CASRLAGGDRSYGYTF; cdr3_nt: TGTGCAAGTCGCTTGGCGGGGGGGGACAGAAGCTATGGCTACACCTTC
clone_size: few; d_call: NA; v_call: TRBV5-4; j_call: TRBJ2-1; cdr3_aa: CASSQDLGFSSYNEQFF; cdr3_nt: TGTGCCAGCAGCCAAGATCTCGGCTTTAGCTCCTACAATGAGCAGTTCTTC
clone_size: NA; d_call: NA; v_call: TRBV6-6; j_call: TRBJ2-7; cdr3_aa: CASSRQATGSDEQYF; cdr3_nt: TGTGCCAGCAGCAGACAGGCTACAGGTAGCGACGAGCAGTACTTC
clone_size: few; d_call: NA; v_call: TRBV6-1; j_call: TRBJ1-2; cdr3_aa: CASSEDRNYGYTF; cdr3_nt: TGTGCCAGCAGTGAAGACAGAAACTATGGCTACACCTTC
clone_size: NA; d_call: TRBD1; v_call: TRBV7-9; j_call: TRBJ1-6; cdr3_aa: CASSLGTDLEALHF; cdr3_nt: TGTGCCAGCAGCCTCGGGACAGACCTGGAAGCCCTCCACTTT
clone_size: NA; d_call: TRBD1; v_call: TRBV28; j_call: TRBJ2-1; cdr3_aa: CASSSRRDRVNDEQFF; cdr3_nt: TGTGCCAGCAGTTCCCGCCGGGACAGGGTCAACGATGAGCAGTTCTTC